A selection of T cell receptor beta chains follows, all from one sample in a study of OX40 agonist ivuxolimab in advanced cancers. Here immunoSEQ multiplex PCR was the method, and the copy in TCRdb shows in-frame clones only, minus some. This sample has roughly 70,000 clones; 88% occur once, and the top ten carry roughly 0.67%. Source: CD4+ or CD8+ T cells sorted from blood, taken in a trial of the OX40 agonist ivuxolimab. The receptors shown here come from an adult with an advanced solid tumor such as melanoma, head and neck, liver or kidney cancer. Each CDR3 is given with its conserved first and last residue. Each record gives: clone size, V gene, J gene, D gene, CDR3 protein, CDR3 DNA. The D gene is left open where the match is weak. The size entry is marked missing in some rows and otherwise reads once, few, many or a size class.

clone_size: few; v_call: TRBV5-1; j_call: TRBJ2-2; d_call: .; cdr3_aa: CASSLGTSGVTGELFF; cdr3_nt: TGCGCCAGCAGCTTGGGGACATCGGGAGTCACCGGGGAGCTGTTTTTT
clone_size: .; v_call: TRBV29-1; j_call: TRBJ2-7; d_call: TRBD2; cdr3_aa: CSVDLPGLAPGEQYF; cdr3_nt: TGCAGCGTTGATTTACCGGGACTAGCGCCGGGCGAGCAGTACTTC
clone_size: .; v_call: TRBV6-6; j_call: TRBJ1-1; d_call: .; cdr3_aa: CASSYSSGGQAFF; cdr3_nt: TGTGCCAGCAGTTACTCGTCCGGGGGGCAAGCTTTCTTT
clone_size: medium-sized; v_call: TRBV5-1; j_call: TRBJ2-7; d_call: TRBD2; cdr3_aa: CASSYGAGLDYEQYF; cdr3_nt: TGCGCCAGCAGCTATGGAGCGGGACTTGATTACGAGCAGTACTTC
clone_size: .; v_call: TRBV27; j_call: TRBJ2-2; d_call: TRBD2; cdr3_aa: CASSFGGLAGGPTGELFF; cdr3_nt: TGTGCCAGCAGTTTCGGGGGACTAGCGGGAGGGCCGACCGGGGAGCTGTTTTTT
clone_size: .; v_call: TRBV27; j_call: TRBJ2-1; d_call: TRBD2; cdr3_aa: CASRSGTSGLRMPEQFF; cdr3_nt: TGTGCCAGCAGATCCGGGACTAGCGGTCTTAGGATGCCTGAGCAGTTCTTC
clone_size: .; v_call: TRBV28; j_call: TRBJ2-7; d_call: .; cdr3_aa: CASSLRAPYEQYF; cdr3_nt: TGTGCCAGCAGTTTGAGGGCTCCCTACGAGCAGTACTTC
clone_size: .; v_call: TRBV28; j_call: TRBJ2-3; d_call: .; cdr3_aa: CASSYSGASTDTQYF; cdr3_nt: TGTGCCAGCAGTTATAGCGGTGCTAGCACAGATACGCAGTATTTT
clone_size: once; v_call: TRBV6-5; j_call: TRBJ2-7; d_call: .; cdr3_aa: CASAGITDEQYF; cdr3_nt: TGTGCCAGCGCAGGGATCACGGACGAGCAGTACTTC
clone_size: .; v_call: TRBV28; j_call: TRBJ2-7; d_call: .; cdr3_aa: CASSLFTGTHEQYF; cdr3_nt: TGTGCCAGCAGTTTATTTACAGGGACCCACGAGCAGTACTTC
clone_size: .; v_call: TRBV28; j_call: TRBJ2-3; d_call: .; cdr3_aa: CASSFTGPLDTQYF; cdr3_nt: TGTGCCAGCAGTTTCACAGGACCCTTGGATACGCAGTATTTT
clone_size: .; v_call: TRBV25-1; j_call: TRBJ1-1; d_call: .; cdr3_aa: CASSEPGDNTEAFF; cdr3_nt: TGTGCCAGCAGTGAACCAGGGGATAACACTGAAGCTTTCTTT
clone_size: once; v_call: TRBV30; j_call: TRBJ2-3; d_call: .; cdr3_aa: CAWSRGDGADTQYF; cdr3_nt: TGTGCCTGGAGTAGAGGGGATGGAGCAGATACGCAGTATTTT
clone_size: .; v_call: TRBV5-1; j_call: TRBJ2-3; d_call: TRBD2; cdr3_aa: CASSDLAGSSTDTQYF; cdr3_nt: TGCGCCAGCAGCGATCTAGCGGGTTCTAGCACAGATACGCAGTATTTT
clone_size: .; v_call: TRBV5-1; j_call: TRBJ2-7; d_call: .; cdr3_aa: CASSLGWIQVIYEQYF; cdr3_nt: TGCGCCAGCAGCTTGGGTTGGATCCAGGTGATCTACGAGCAGTACTTC
clone_size: .; v_call: TRBV11-2; j_call: TRBJ1-3; d_call: TRBD1; cdr3_aa: CASSLRTGSGNTIYF; cdr3_nt: TGTGCCAGCAGCTTAAGGACAGGGTCTGGAAACACCATATATTTT
clone_size: .; v_call: TRBV7-8; j_call: TRBJ2-3; d_call: TRBD2; cdr3_aa: CASSPQTSVFTDTQYF; cdr3_nt: TGTGCCAGCAGCCCCCAGACTAGCGTGTTCACAGATACGCAGTATTTT
clone_size: .; v_call: TRBV15; j_call: TRBJ2-3; d_call: .; cdr3_aa: CATSRDPGTRGTDTQYF; cdr3_nt: TGTGCCACCAGCAGGGACCCAGGGACCCGAGGGACAGATACGCAGTATTTT
clone_size: once; v_call: TRBV10-3; j_call: TRBJ2-3; d_call: TRBD2; cdr3_aa: CAIKTSDTDTQYF; cdr3_nt: TGTGCCATCAAGACTAGCGACACAGATACGCAGTATTTT
clone_size: .; v_call: TRBV5-1; j_call: TRBJ2-1; d_call: .; cdr3_aa: CASSLVLAGNEQFF; cdr3_nt: TGCGCCAGCAGCTTGGTCCTAGCAGGAAATGAGCAGTTCTTC
clone_size: .; v_call: TRBV29-1; j_call: TRBJ2-5; d_call: TRBD2; cdr3_aa: CSVTNWGGIQETQYF; cdr3_nt: TGCAGCGTCACAAATTGGGGGGGAATCCAAGAGACCCAGTACTTC